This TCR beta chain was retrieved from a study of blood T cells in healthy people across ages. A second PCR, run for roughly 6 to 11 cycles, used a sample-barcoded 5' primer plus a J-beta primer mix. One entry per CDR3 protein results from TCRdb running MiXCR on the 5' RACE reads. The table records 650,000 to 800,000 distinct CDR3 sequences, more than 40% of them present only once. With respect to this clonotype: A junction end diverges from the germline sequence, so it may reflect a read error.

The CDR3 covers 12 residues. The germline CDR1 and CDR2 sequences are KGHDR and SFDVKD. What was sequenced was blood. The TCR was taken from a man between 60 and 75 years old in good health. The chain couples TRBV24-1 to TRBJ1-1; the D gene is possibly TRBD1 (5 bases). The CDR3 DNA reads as TGTGTCACCAGCCTTACAGGCACTGAAGCTTTCTTT. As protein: CVTSLTGTEAFF.